At least ten counts were recorded for the clone carrying this T cell receptor beta chain. With 3 bases removed from V and 9 bases from J, the gap between germline ends came to 16 bases. CDR3 length: 14 amino acids. Germline-derived CDR1 and CDR2 are SGDLS and YYNGEE. This table comes from immunoSEQ multiplex PCR, and its TCRdb copy is limited to in-frame clones, with some not included. The sample holds approximately 140,000 clones, roughly four fifths seen once. This record comes from a study of blood T cell repertoires in COVID-19. The V call is TRBV9, the J call TRBJ2-1; TRBD1 might be the D (6 bases). The specimen sequenced was peripheral blood. The receptor comes from a human donor in a cohort sampled during active COVID-19. The CDR3 nucleotides are TGTGCCAGCAGCGAGGACCCAGGGGCGGGTGAGCAGTTCTTC. Protein: CASSEDPGAGEQFF.